This entry lists 26 T cell receptor beta chains sequenced from one sample in a study of lymphopenia after photon versus proton radiotherapy. Produced via immunoSEQ multiplex PCR; TCRdb's table is partial and in-frame only. The sample contains over 20,000 clones, around 89% of which appear only once. This specimen consisted of peripheral blood, obtained from a patient treated with proton-based radiotherapy. The receptors come from a man at least 80 years old with esophageal cancer.

DNA for the CDR3: TGCGCCAGCAGCCCAATAACCAACTCCTACAATGAGCAGTTCTTC. It is translated as CASSPITNSYNEQFF. The chain recombines TRBV4-3 with TRBJ2-1, with unresolved D. This CDR3 comprises 15 residues. Germline CDR1 reads LGHNA; CDR2 reads YSLEER. V lost 4 bases and J lost 0, with 10 bases in between.

The chain employs TRBV7-8 and TRBJ1-5; TRBD1 might be the D (5 bases). Trimming left V 6 bases short and J 3 bases short, with 15 bases between. CDR3 length: 15 residues. Germline V lookup: CDR1 SGHVS, CDR2 FQNEAQ. CDR3: CASRPGLGDNQPQHF. CDR3 DNA sequence: TGTGCCAGCAGGCCAGGGCTTGGGGACAATCAGCCCCAGCATTTT. Combining the CDR3 with reference TRBV7-8 and TRBJ1-5 gives the whole variable domain GAGVSQSPRYKVAKRGQDVALRCDPISGHVSLFWYQQALGQGPEFLTYFQNEAQLDKSGLPSDRFFAERPEGSVSTLKIQRTQQEDSAVYLCASRPGLGDNQPQHFGDGTRLSIL.

V gene TRBV6-5 combines with J gene TRBJ2-5; D unclear. Deletions cut 2 bases from V and 5 bases from J, with 12 bases between. The germline V gene encodes CDR1 MNHEY and CDR2 SVGAGI. This CDR3 contains 14 residues. DNA for the CDR3: TGTGCCAGCAGTTACACGGGTCTTGTCGAGACCCAGTACTTC. Amino acid sequence: CASSYTGLVETQYF.

The V gene is TRBV5-5, the J gene TRBJ1-4; 11 bases align to TRBD1. Germline CDR1 is SGHKS and CDR2 is YYEKEE (reference sequence). V was clipped by 4 bases and J by 8 bases; unmatched bases: 10. The CDR3 consists of 16 residues. Here the CDR3 reads CASSPWTGGYFEKLFF. DNA of the CDR3: TGTGCCAGCAGCCCGTGGACAGGGGGCTATTTCGAAAAACTGTTTTTT.

The chain is built from TRBV11-2 and TRBJ2-7; D gene uncertain. This CDR3 spans 14 amino acids. Trimming pared 7 bases from V and 6 bases from J, leaving 19 bases between. Germline lookup yields CDR1 SGHAT and CDR2 FQNNGV. The chain's CDR3 is CASTLTRFAGEQYF. CDR3 bases: TGTGCCAGCACCCTCACCCGGTTTGCCGGCGAGCAGTACTTC.

The rearrangement joins TRBV5-1 to TRBJ1-5; no reliable D call. Per the germline V gene, CDR1 is SGHRS and CDR2 is YFSETQ. CDR3 size: 13 residues. Trimming pared 2 bases from V and 1 base from J, leaving 4 bases between. DNA of the CDR3: TGCGCCAGCAGCTTCGGAAGCAATCAGCCCCAGCATTTT. This codes for CASSFGSNQPQHF.

This clone was detected only once. The V and J genes are TRBV19 and TRBJ2-6; 7 bases agree with TRBD1. V shed 0 bases, J shed 2 bases, and the junction held 7 bases outside the gene matches. The length of the CDR3 is 18 residues. Germline-derived CDR1 and CDR2 are LNHDA and SQIVND (reference sequence). CDR3 loop: CASSIDISTGTGANVLTF. CDR3 sequence (DNA): TGTGCCAGTAGTATAGATATTTCGACAGGGACTGGGGCCAACGTCCTGACTTTC.

V usage is TRBV19 and J usage is TRBJ1-1; tentatively, D is TRBD1 (6 bases). V was trimmed by 5 bases and J by 6 bases, leaving 16 bases between them. Germline V gives CDR1 LNHDA, CDR2 SQIVND (reference sequence). This CDR3 spans 14 amino acids. For the CDR3, the DNA is TGTGCCAGTAGTCGAAACAGGGAGTCCCCTGAAGCTTTCTTT. Encoded protein: CASSRNRESPEAFF.

The chain couples TRBV5-1 to TRBJ2-7; D unresolved. CDR3 length: 13 residues. Germline lookup yields CDR1 SGHRS and CDR2 YFSETQ. Deletions cut 1 base from V and 1 base from J, with 6 bases between. In nucleotides, the CDR3 is TGCGCCAGCAGCTTGCGCCAGTCCTACGAGCAGTACTTC. Residues: CASSLRQSYEQYF. Full variable domain (remainder filled in from reference TRBV5-1 and TRBJ2-7): KAGVTQTPRYLIKTRGQQVTLSCSPISGHRSVSWYQQTPGQGLQFLFEYFSETQRNKGNFPGRFSGRQFSNSRSEMNVSTLELGDSALYLCASSLRQSYEQYFGPGTRLTVT.

This chain links TRBV19 with TRBJ2-7, with D possibly TRBD2 on 5 matching bases. CDR3 length: 13 amino acids. Trimming removed 7 bases at V and 0 bases at J, with 10 bases between. Germline CDR1 LNHDA, CDR2 SQIVND (reference sequence). CDR3: CASKGGSSYEQYF. The CDR3 DNA sequence: TGTGCCAGTAAAGGCGGGTCCTCCTACGAGCAGTACTTC.

V is TRBV14 and J is TRBJ2-7; D is unresolved. Looked up from germline, CDR1 is SGHDN and CDR2 is FVKESK. This CDR3 spans 13 amino acids. Trimming removed 4 bases from V and 8 bases from J, with 15 bases in between. The chain's CDR3 is CASSPQPGVQQYF. CDR3 nucleotide sequence: TGTGCCAGCAGCCCCCAGCCTGGGGTACAGCAGTACTTC. The variable domain in full, completed from reference TRBV14 and TRBJ2-7, reads EAGVTQFPSHSVIEKGQTVTLRCDPISGHDNLYWYRRVMGKEIKFLLHFVKESKQDESGMPNNRFLAERTGGTYSTLKVQPAELEDSGVYFCASSPQPGVQQYFGPGTRLTVT.

The rearrangement uses TRBV7-2 and TRBJ2-2, with D possibly TRBD2 on 6 matching bases. The germline CDR1 and CDR2 sequences are SGHTA and FQGNSA. The CDR3 extends over 15 amino acids. Trimming took 5 bases from V and 5 from J, leaving 15 bases between them. CDR3 amino acids: CASSGGLLKTGELFF. CDR3 in DNA: TGTGCCAGCAGCGGGGGACTCCTTAAGACCGGGGAGCTGTTTTTT.

J is TRBJ2-3 and V is TRBV2, with 12 bases that match TRBD2. The CDR3 has 14 amino acids. The V and J ends lost 7 bases and 3 bases, in that order; junction bases with no gene match: 2. Germline values: CDR1 SNHLY, CDR2 FYNNEI. CDR3 protein: CASKLAGGTDTQYF. The CDR3 bases are TGTGCCAGCAAGCTAGCGGGAGGGACAGATACGCAGTATTTT.

The CDR3 sequence: CASRDQLGNTIYF. The CDR3 coding sequence is TGTGCCAGTAGGGACCAACTCGGAAACACCATATATTTT. J is TRBJ1-3 and V is TRBV19, with unresolved D. CDR1 LNHDA and CDR2 SQIVND come from the germline V gene (reference sequence). The CDR3 is 13 amino acids. Trimming left V 6 bases short and J 4 bases short, with 10 bases between.

This clone appeared once. The J gene is TRBJ1-1, the V gene TRBV14; 7 bases are a match to TRBD1. Unmatched junction bases numbered 5, after V lost 4 bases and J lost 6 bases. This CDR3 region has 13 residues. Germline CDR1 reads SGHDN; CDR2 reads FVKESK. CDR3: CASSLRQGAEAFF. For the CDR3, the DNA is TGTGCCAGCAGCCTAAGACAGGGCGCTGAAGCTTTCTTT.

The V gene is TRBV19, the J gene TRBJ1-3, with no clear D. V gave up 1 base and J gave up 0 bases, with 13 bases separating them. CDR3 length equals 17 residues. Germline loops: CDR1 LNHDA, CDR2 SQIVND (reference sequence). Here the CDR3 DNA reads TGTGCCAGTAGTATAGCTTCCAGGCAACCCTCTGGAAACACCATATATTTT. This sequence encodes CASSIASRQPSGNTIYF.

The V and J genes are TRBV11-2 and TRBJ2-7; no definite D call. With 3 bases removed from V and 2 bases from J, the gap between germline ends came to 5 bases. The CDR3 is 12 amino acids. Germline CDR1 SGHAT, CDR2 FQNNGV. CDR3 sequence (DNA): TGTGCCAGCAGCTTCCTTACCTACGAGCAGTACTTC. Translation: CASSFLTYEQYF.

This chain uses TRBV9 with TRBJ2-3; 10 bases line up with TRBD2. The germline V gene encodes CDR1 SGDLS and CDR2 YYNGEE. The CDR3 is 17 residues long. With 1 base clipped from V and 5 bases from J, the junction kept 10 bases outside the gene matches. In DNA form, the CDR3 reads TGTGCCAGCAGCGTAAGGAAAGCGGGAGGGCCCGTAGATACGCAGTATTTT. It is translated as CASSVRKAGGPVDTQYF.

The chain couples TRBV18 to TRBJ2-4, with D possibly matching TRBD1 (6 bases). The CDR3 covers 16 residues. V was pared by 4 bases and J by 0 bases, with 13 bases between. CDR1 and CDR2 from the germline V gene are KGHSH and LQKENI. The CDR3 loop reads CASSLTDSQAKNIQYF. The DNA for the CDR3 is TGTGCCAGCTCACTCACGGACAGCCAAGCCAAAAACATTCAGTACTTC. Variable domain in full (rest from reference TRBV18 and TRBJ2-4): NAGVMQNPRHLVRRRGQEARLRCSPMKGHSHVYWYRQLPEEGLKFMVYLQKENIIDESGMPKERFSAEFPKEGPSILRIQQVVRGDSAAYFCASSLTDSQAKNIQYFGAGTRLSVL.

This CDR3 reads CASSQADARNEQFF. The CDR3 bases are TGTGCCAGCAGCCAAGCCGACGCCAGGAATGAGCAGTTCTTC. This chain uses TRBV4-2 with TRBJ2-1; no reliable D call. Germline lookup yields CDR1 LGHNA and CDR2 YNFKEQ. The CDR3 contains 14 residues. Trimming shortened V by 1 base and J by 7 bases, and 11 bases separated the two germline ends.

The V gene is TRBV6-5, the J gene TRBJ2-2, with 7 bases matching TRBD1. The CDR3 sequence is 15 residues long. Trimming removed 2 bases from V and 6 bases from J; junction bases left unmatched: 6. CDR1 is MNHEY, CDR2 SVGAGI, per germline. CDR3 sequence (DNA): TGTGCCAGCAGTTACATTACAGGGGTTGCCGGGGAGCTGTTTTTT. It encodes CASSYITGVAGELFF.

V gene TRBV18 combines with J gene TRBJ1-2; the match to TRBD1 covers 10 bases. With V trimmed by 6 bases and J by 2 bases, 3 bases remained unmatched. In germline, CDR1 is KGHSH, CDR2 LQKENI. This CDR3 comprises 14 residues. The CDR3 loop reads CASSSDRGNYGYTF. DNA of the CDR3: TGTGCCAGCTCCTCGGACAGGGGGAACTATGGCTACACCTTC.

The chain combines TRBV5-4 with TRBJ2-7; weak D call: TRBD2 (5 bases). The ends were cut back, 3 bases at V and 3 bases at J, with 16 bases in the middle. Looked up from germline, CDR1 is SGHNT and CDR2 is YYREEE (reference sequence). The CDR3 has 15 residues. The CDR3 region is CASSSRMDGGYEQYF. The CDR3 region has the DNA TGTGCCAGCAGCTCCCGTATGGACGGAGGCTACGAGCAGTACTTC.

V is TRBV15 and J is TRBJ2-3, with D perhaps given as TRBD1 or TRBD2 (5 bases each). The germline V gene encodes CDR1 LNHNV and CDR2 YYDKDF (reference sequence). Trimming left V 0 bases short and J 8 bases short, with 15 bases between. The CDR3 contains 15 residues. The CDR3 spells CATSRDRGPSSTQYF. CDR3 bases: TGTGCCACCAGCAGAGACCGGGGACCCTCGAGTACGCAGTATTTT.

V usage is TRBV10-3 and J usage is TRBJ2-3; 7 bases align to TRBD1. CDR1 is ENHRY, CDR2 SYGVKD, per germline. V shed 2 bases, J shed 0 bases, and the junction held 5 bases outside the gene matches. This CDR3 spans 16 amino acids. Written as DNA, the CDR3 is TGTGCCATCAGTGAGCGTCAGGGGGTGAGCACAGATACGCAGTATTTT. Amino acid sequence: CAISERQGVSTDTQYF.

This clone is a singleton in its sample. V gene TRBV6-5 combines with J gene TRBJ1-2, with D unclear. There are 16 residues in the CDR3. In germline, CDR1 is MNHEY, CDR2 SVGAGI. V lost 4 bases to trimming and J lost 3 bases, with 18 bases between them. The CDR3 loop is CASSSGGSPRYYGYTF. Written as DNA, the CDR3 is TGTGCCAGCAGTTCCGGCGGGTCACCAAGGTACTATGGCTACACCTTC.